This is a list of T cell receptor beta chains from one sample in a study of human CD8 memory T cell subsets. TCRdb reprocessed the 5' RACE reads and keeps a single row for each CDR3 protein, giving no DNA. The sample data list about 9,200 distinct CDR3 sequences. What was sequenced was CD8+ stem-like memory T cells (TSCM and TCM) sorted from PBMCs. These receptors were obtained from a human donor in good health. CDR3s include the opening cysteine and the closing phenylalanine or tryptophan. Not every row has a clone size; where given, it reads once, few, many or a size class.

CDR3aa: CASSGTGRLTSEQYF; abundance: medium-sized; len: 15; v_gene: TRBV7-9; j_gene: TRBJ2-7
CDR3aa: CASSLRSSGGPVPYEQYF; abundance: .; len: 18; v_gene: TRBV6-1; j_gene: TRBJ2-7
CDR3aa: CASSALPGTSGRASGELFF; abundance: .; len: 19; v_gene: TRBV27; j_gene: TRBJ2-2
CDR3aa: CASSYFQDTSYEQYF; abundance: .; len: 15; v_gene: TRBV6-2/TRBV6-3; j_gene: TRBJ2-7
CDR3aa: CASSLNPYEQYF; abundance: .; len: 12; v_gene: TRBV27; j_gene: TRBJ2-7
CDR3aa: CASSLDSGQLYEQYF; abundance: .; len: 15; v_gene: TRBV7-9; j_gene: TRBJ2-7
CDR3aa: CSVVSGTAYNEQFF; abundance: medium-sized; len: 14; v_gene: TRBV29-1; j_gene: TRBJ2-1
CDR3aa: CAWSPGGASGANVLTF; abundance: .; len: 16; v_gene: TRBV30; j_gene: TRBJ2-6
CDR3aa: CASSVVIRDRGSQPQHF; abundance: .; len: 17; v_gene: TRBV9; j_gene: TRBJ1-5
CDR3aa: CASSLAGNGADTQYF; abundance: .; len: 15; v_gene: TRBV7-3; j_gene: TRBJ2-3
CDR3aa: CSASMGRVYGYTF; abundance: .; len: 13; v_gene: TRBV20-1; j_gene: TRBJ1-2
CDR3aa: CSIPGQGYSYEQYF; abundance: .; len: 14; v_gene: TRBV29-1; j_gene: TRBJ2-7
CDR3aa: CASSRGTGTTDTQYF; abundance: .; len: 15; v_gene: TRBV6-5; j_gene: TRBJ2-3
CDR3aa: CASSPLVGSGSSYEQYF; abundance: medium-sized; len: 17; v_gene: TRBV27; j_gene: TRBJ2-7
CDR3aa: CASSITLNTEAFF; abundance: .; len: 13; v_gene: TRBV19; j_gene: TRBJ1-1
CDR3aa: CASSLVNGGAPYNEQFF; abundance: .; len: 17; v_gene: TRBV7-6; j_gene: TRBJ2-1
CDR3aa: CATSGPTNDYTGELFF; abundance: medium-sized; len: 16; v_gene: TRBV24-1; j_gene: TRBJ2-2
CDR3aa: CASSLRQGHYGYTF; abundance: .; len: 14; v_gene: TRBV7-8; j_gene: TRBJ1-2
CDR3aa: CSARDPRSRSTNEKLFF; abundance: medium-sized; len: 17; v_gene: TRBV20-1; j_gene: TRBJ1-4
CDR3aa: CATSRGAGGGDEQFF; abundance: medium-sized; len: 15; v_gene: TRBV15; j_gene: TRBJ2-1
CDR3aa: CSVARGKGTDTQYF; abundance: .; len: 14; v_gene: TRBV29-1; j_gene: TRBJ2-3
CDR3aa: CSVVGTASSRTQYF; abundance: .; len: 14; v_gene: TRBV29-1; j_gene: TRBJ2-3
CDR3aa: CASSYRDSHNEQFF; abundance: .; len: 14; v_gene: TRBV6-2/TRBV6-3; j_gene: TRBJ2-1
CDR3aa: CASRAGTEDTGELFF; abundance: medium-sized; len: 15; v_gene: TRBV6-4; j_gene: TRBJ2-2
CDR3aa: CASSVGASGTGIEAFF; abundance: .; len: 16; v_gene: TRBV9; j_gene: TRBJ1-1
CDR3aa: CASSLGQGVNEQYF; abundance: .; len: 14; v_gene: TRBV7-3; j_gene: TRBJ2-7
CDR3aa: CSAPTGVNEKLFF; abundance: medium-sized; len: 13; v_gene: TRBV20-1; j_gene: TRBJ1-4
CDR3aa: CASSLGTASYNEQFF; abundance: medium-sized; len: 15; v_gene: TRBV27; j_gene: TRBJ2-1
CDR3aa: CASSITGTSGNEQFF; abundance: .; len: 15; v_gene: TRBV19; j_gene: TRBJ2-1
CDR3aa: CASSLGTELNANYGYTF; abundance: .; len: 17; v_gene: TRBV5-1; j_gene: TRBJ1-2
CDR3aa: CSARSIAGETYEQYF; abundance: .; len: 15; v_gene: TRBV20-1; j_gene: TRBJ2-7
CDR3aa: CSVEKGNTEAFF; abundance: .; len: 12; v_gene: TRBV29-1; j_gene: TRBJ1-1
CDR3aa: CASTVLAGGDNEQFF; abundance: .; len: 15; v_gene: TRBV6-2/TRBV6-3; j_gene: TRBJ2-1
CDR3aa: CASSYQGPTYNEQFF; abundance: .; len: 15; v_gene: TRBV6-2/TRBV6-3; j_gene: TRBJ2-1
CDR3aa: CAWSGGTGAKSSYEQYF; abundance: .; len: 17; v_gene: TRBV30; j_gene: TRBJ2-7
CDR3aa: CASSDFPTDLQYF; abundance: .; len: 13; v_gene: TRBV10-2; j_gene: TRBJ2-7
CDR3aa: CASSDRQGANYGYTF; abundance: medium-sized; len: 15; v_gene: TRBV7-6; j_gene: TRBJ1-2
CDR3aa: CATSRDRGSGNIQYF; abundance: .; len: 15; v_gene: TRBV15; j_gene: TRBJ2-4
CDR3aa: CSVEGTSGTSGELFF; abundance: .; len: 15; v_gene: TRBV29-1; j_gene: TRBJ2-2
CDR3aa: CASTPGTSAETQYF; abundance: .; len: 14; v_gene: TRBV7-8; j_gene: TRBJ2-5
CDR3aa: CASSYPDSYEQYF; abundance: .; len: 13; v_gene: TRBV6-5; j_gene: TRBJ2-7
CDR3aa: CASSQDGSGSVSNEQFF; abundance: .; len: 17; v_gene: TRBV4-3; j_gene: TRBJ2-1
CDR3aa: CASSELGTSGSVVDTQYF; abundance: .; len: 18; v_gene: TRBV25-1; j_gene: TRBJ2-3
CDR3aa: CSAREVQGVSYEQYF; abundance: .; len: 15; v_gene: TRBV20-1; j_gene: TRBJ2-7
CDR3aa: CASRSAGEARDNQPQHF; abundance: medium-sized; len: 17; v_gene: TRBV6-2/TRBV6-3; j_gene: TRBJ1-5
CDR3aa: CASSQVRSATNEKLFF; abundance: .; len: 16; v_gene: TRBV4-3; j_gene: TRBJ1-4
CDR3aa: CAIRPGQTYEQYF; abundance: .; len: 13; v_gene: TRBV10-3; j_gene: TRBJ2-7